A selection of T cell receptor beta chains follows, all from one sample in a study of control samples from healthy donors and cancer patients. The repertoire was sequenced with immunoSEQ multiplex PCR; TCRdb's copy has only in-frame clones and lacks some. The table lists 98,000 or so clones, around 90% of them singletons. The specimen sequenced was blood. These receptors came from a woman in her 70s in good health. Each CDR3 is given with its conserved first and last residue. The D gene is left open where the match is weak. Rows may omit the clone size; those that give it use once, few, many or a size class.

abundance,v_gene,j_gene,d_gene,CDR3nt,CDR3aa
-,TRBV19,TRBJ1-3,-,TGTGCCAGTAGTAGCGAAGGGCCCCGCTCTGGAAACACCATATATTTT,CASSSEGPRSGNTIYF
few,TRBV6-5,TRBJ1-2,-,TGTGCCAGCAGTTACGGAGCCGGGACAAGCTATGGCTACACCTTC,CASSYGAGTSYGYTF
-,TRBV11-2,TRBJ2-2,TRBD2,TGTGCCAGCAGCTTATTAGCGGGACCCACCGGGGAGCTGTTTTTT,CASSLLAGPTGELFF
-,TRBV7-9,TRBJ2-2,TRBD1,TGTGCCAGCAGCCGGGGACAGGGGGCGAACACCGGGGAGCTGTTTTTT,CASSRGQGANTGELFF
-,TRBV20-1,TRBJ1-1,-,TGCAGTCCCGAAAAGAAGGAGGAAGCTTTCTTT,CSPEKKEEAFF
few,TRBV30,TRBJ1-2,-,TGTGCCTGGAGTGTATTTCCACACCTTGGCTACACCTTC,CAWSVFPHLGYTF
-,TRBV6-6,TRBJ1-3,-,TGTGCCAGCAGGGGGGACGGCTCTGGAAACACCATATATTTT,CASRGDGSGNTIYF
-,TRBV3-1/TRBV3-2,TRBJ2-2,TRBD2,TGTGCCAGCAGCCCTTCCCAAGCGGGGGGGGCCGCTGGCACCGGGGAGCTGTTTTTT,CASSPSQAGGAAGTGELFF
-,TRBV18,TRBJ2-2,-,TGTGCCAGCTCACCACAGGCCGGGACTGGAACCGGGGAGCTGTTTTTT,CASSPQAGTGTGELFF
-,TRBV29-1,TRBJ2-1,TRBD2,TGCAGCGTTTTAGGACTAGCGGACTACAATGAGCAGTTCTTC,CSVLGLADYNEQFF
-,TRBV7-3,TRBJ2-2,-,TGTGCCAGCAGCCAGGGACTCGGGGAGCTGTTTTTT,CASSQGLGELFF
few,TRBV7-2,TRBJ1-3,-,TGTGCCAGCAGCTCCGCGTACTACTCTGGAAACACCATATATTTT,CASSSAYYSGNTIYF
-,TRBV12-3/TRBV12-4,TRBJ2-1,-,TGTGCCAGCAGTTCCCTATTTGAGCAGTTCTTC,CASSSLFEQFF
-,TRBV12-3/TRBV12-4,TRBJ1-4,-,TGTGCCAGCAGTGCCACCTTGGTAGAACTGTTTTTT,CASSATLVELFF
-,TRBV15,TRBJ1-1,-,TGTGCCACCAGCAGAACAGGTAACACTGAAGCTTTCTTT,CATSRTGNTEAFF
-,TRBV7-3,TRBJ1-1,-,TGTGCCAGCAGCTTATTGGGAATGTCTCTCCTTCCTCGGGCTTTCTTT,CASSLLGMSLLPRAFF
-,TRBV19,TRBJ2-1,-,TGTGCCAGTAGTATCGTTTCAGGGAATGAGCAGTTCTTC,CASSIVSGNEQFF
-,TRBV10-2,TRBJ2-7,-,TGCGCCAGCAGTGGCCAATACGAGCAGTACTTC,CASSGQYEQYF
-,TRBV25-1,TRBJ2-7,-,TGTGCCAGCAGTGAAGACATGACCTACGAGCAGTACTTC,CASSEDMTYEQYF
-,TRBV27,TRBJ2-2,TRBD1,TGTGCCAGCAGTTTTCGACAGGGGGTCGTCGGGGAGCTGTTTTTT,CASSFRQGVVGELFF
-,TRBV5-4,TRBJ1-1,TRBD1,TGTGCCAGCAGCTTAGACAGGGGCACTGAAGCTTTCTTT,CASSLDRGTEAFF
-,TRBV29-1,TRBJ1-2,-,TGCAGCGTACTAGGACAGCTGGATGGCTACACCTTC,CSVLGQLDGYTF
-,TRBV30,TRBJ2-5,-,TGTGCCTGGGGGGGGATCCCAACCCAGTACTTC,CAWGGIPTQYF
-,TRBV2,TRBJ1-1,-,TGTGCCAGCAGTGGCATTAGGAACACTGAAGCTTTCTTT,CASSGIRNTEAFF
-,TRBV5-1,TRBJ2-3,-,TGCGCCAGCAGCGGCGAGTTAGATACGCAGTATTTT,CASSGELDTQYF
-,TRBV10-3,TRBJ1-2,-,TGTGCCATTAATGAGGGACCTGGAGGAGTTGGCTACACCTTC,CAINEGPGGVGYTF
-,TRBV19,TRBJ2-2,-,TGTGCCAGTAAATTAGTGGGTCCAAGCGACACCGGGGAGCTGTTTTTT,CASKLVGPSDTGELFF
-,TRBV9,TRBJ2-4,TRBD2,TGTGCCAGCAGCGAGGGAGTTAGCGGGAGAGACAAAAACATTCAGTACTTC,CASSEGVSGRDKNIQYF
-,TRBV6-5,TRBJ1-2,-,TGTGCCAGCAGTTACTCGTTGGATGGGGGCTACACCTTC,CASSYSLDGGYTF
-,TRBV11-2,TRBJ2-1,-,TGTGCCAGCAGCTTAGAGAGGATGACAAGCTCCTACAATGAGCAGTTCTTC,CASSLERMTSSYNEQFF
many,TRBV14,TRBJ1-2,-,TGTGCCAGCAGCCCTCTCGGGGGGCCAGGGGGCTACACCTTC,CASSPLGGPGGYTF
-,TRBV7-2,TRBJ2-7,TRBD2,TGTGCCAGCAGCTTCGGCGGGGGATCTGCTACCTACGAGCAGTACTTC,CASSFGGGSATYEQYF
-,TRBV2,TRBJ2-5,-,TGTGCCAGCCGGGGAACAGACCAAGAGACCCAGTACTTC,CASRGTDQETQYF
-,TRBV19,TRBJ1-5,-,TGTGCCGCCTCCACAGAGAGTAATAGCAATCAGCCCCAGCATTTT,CAASTESNSNQPQHF
-,TRBV13,TRBJ2-5,TRBD2,TGTGCCAGCAGATGGACTAGCGGGGGAAGTAAAGAGACCCAGTACTTC,CASRWTSGGSKETQYF
-,TRBV5-1,TRBJ2-7,TRBD2,TGCGCCAGCAGCCCCAGCGGGGCCCGCTCCTACGAGCAGTACTTC,CASSPSGARSYEQYF
once,TRBV29-1,TRBJ1-3,-,TGCGGCGTTGGTCTTGGAAACACCATATATTTT,CGVGLGNTIYF